What follows are 7 T cell receptor beta chains derived from one specimen sequenced in a study of T cell clonotyping in hematopoietic cell transplantation. Using immunoSEQ multiplex PCR, the repertoire was profiled, and TCRdb retains in-frame clones only, with some absent. Found here are some 9,300 clones, approximately 55% of them singletons; the top ten hold approximately 12%. This specimen was peripheral blood mononuclear cells, taken 100 days after allogeneic stem cell transplant. These receptors came from a female patient aged 45 to 65 who had an allogeneic stem cell transplant from an unrelated donor, so the T cells may come from the graft donor. Some clones in this sample may be carry-over from other donors' samples.

This clone turned up a few times. V is TRBV5-1 and J is TRBJ1-2, with D unclear. The CDR3 loop spans 14 amino acids. Trimming pared 0 bases from V and 10 bases from J, leaving 16 bases between. The germline V gene has CDR1 SGHRS and CDR2 YFSETQ. CDR3 in DNA: TGCGCCAGCAGCTTGGGACACTCTAACGTGCACTACACCTTC. Its protein is CASSLGHSNVHYTF.

Concerning this clone: The junction departs from germline at one end; a sequencing error may be responsible. The J gene is TRBJ1-6, the V gene TRBV6-1, with 7 bases lining up with TRBD1. Germline V gives CDR1 MNHNS, CDR2 SASEGT. The CDR3 has 16 amino acids. CDR3 in amino acids: CASSEVMGQLNSPLHF. In nucleotides, the CDR3 is TGTGCCAGCAGCGAAGTTATGGGACAGCTGAATTCACCCCTCCACTTT.

The chain links TRBV6-6 to TRBJ1-5; the D is unclear. In germline, CDR1 is MNHNY, CDR2 SVGAGI (reference sequence). Trimming shortened V by 1 base and J by 0 bases, and 10 bases separated the two germline ends. This CDR3 comprises 16 residues. CDR3 loop: CASSYWRLDSNQPQHF. CDR3 coding DNA: TGTGCCAGCAGTTACTGGCGCTTAGATAGCAATCAGCCCCAGCATTTT.

The rearrangement uses TRBV29-1 and TRBJ2-7; TRBD1 might be the D (6 bases). Germline V lookup: CDR1 SQVTM, CDR2 ANQGSEA. CDR3 size: 16 residues. The ends were cut back, 4 bases at V and 9 bases at J, with 28 bases in the middle. The CDR3 coding sequence is TGCAGCGTTGTTGTCCAGGGGATCCTAACTCCTCCCGTGCAGTACTTC. Translation gives CSVVVQGILTPPVQYF.

The genes are TRBV30 and TRBJ2-7, with no clear D. V shed 2 bases and J shed 1 base, with 6 bases lying between them. This CDR3 has 12 amino acids. The germline CDR1 and CDR2 sequences are GTSNPN and SVGIG (reference sequence). CDR3 protein: CAWSRGSYEQYF. CDR3 DNA: TGTGCCTGGAGTAGAGGTTCCTACGAGCAGTACTTC.

The V gene is TRBV29-1, the J gene TRBJ2-7; 8 bases are a match to TRBD1. V lost 2 bases to trimming and J lost 3 bases; unmatched junction nucleotides: 6. Germline V gene lookup returns CDR1 SQVTM and CDR2 ANQGSEA. This CDR3 is built from 14 residues. The CDR3 DNA reads TGCAGCGTTGAAATCGGACAGGGCAGCTACGAGCAGTACTTC. Its protein is CSVEIGQGSYEQYF.

The chain recombines TRBV25-1 with TRBJ2-1, with 12 bases matching TRBD2. V lost 1 base and J lost 8; bases outside the gene matches: 6. This CDR3 is 16 amino acids long. CDR1 is MGHDK, CDR2 SYGVNS, per germline. The CDR3 spells CASSEFETSGSYEQFF. The CDR3 bases are TGTGCCAGCAGTGAATTTGAGACTAGCGGGAGCTATGAGCAGTTCTTC.